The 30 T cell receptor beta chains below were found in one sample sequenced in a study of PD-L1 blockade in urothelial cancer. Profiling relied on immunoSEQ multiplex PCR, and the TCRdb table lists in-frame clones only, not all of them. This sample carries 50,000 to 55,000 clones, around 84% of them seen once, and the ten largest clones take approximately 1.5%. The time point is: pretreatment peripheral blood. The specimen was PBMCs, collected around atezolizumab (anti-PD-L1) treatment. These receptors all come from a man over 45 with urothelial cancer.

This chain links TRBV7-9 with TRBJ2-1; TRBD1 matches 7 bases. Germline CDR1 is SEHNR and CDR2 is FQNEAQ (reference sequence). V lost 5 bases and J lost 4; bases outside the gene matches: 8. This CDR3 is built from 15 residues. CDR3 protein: CASSHGQDAYNEQFF. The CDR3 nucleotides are TGTGCCAGCAGCCACGGACAGGACGCATACAATGAGCAGTTCTTC.

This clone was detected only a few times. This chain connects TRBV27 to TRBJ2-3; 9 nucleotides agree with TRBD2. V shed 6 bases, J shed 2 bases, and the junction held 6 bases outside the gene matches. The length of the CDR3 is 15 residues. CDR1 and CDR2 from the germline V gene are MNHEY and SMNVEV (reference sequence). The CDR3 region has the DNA TGTGCCAGCAGCATAATAGCGGGGGCCACAGATACGCAGTATTTT. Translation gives CASSIIAGATDTQYF.

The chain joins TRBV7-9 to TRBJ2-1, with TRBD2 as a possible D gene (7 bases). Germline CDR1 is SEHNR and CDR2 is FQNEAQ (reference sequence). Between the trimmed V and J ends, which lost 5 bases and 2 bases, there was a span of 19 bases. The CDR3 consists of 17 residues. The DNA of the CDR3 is TGTGCCAGCAGCATACCAGGAAGGGGGGGCCCCTACAATGAGCAGTTCTTC. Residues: CASSIPGRGGPYNEQFF.

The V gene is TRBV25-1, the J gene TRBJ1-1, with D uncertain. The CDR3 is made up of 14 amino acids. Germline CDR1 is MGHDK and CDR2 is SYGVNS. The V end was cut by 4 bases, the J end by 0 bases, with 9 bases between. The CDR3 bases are TGTGCCAGCAGTGCACAGACCATGAACACTGAAGCTTTCTTT. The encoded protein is CASSAQTMNTEAFF.

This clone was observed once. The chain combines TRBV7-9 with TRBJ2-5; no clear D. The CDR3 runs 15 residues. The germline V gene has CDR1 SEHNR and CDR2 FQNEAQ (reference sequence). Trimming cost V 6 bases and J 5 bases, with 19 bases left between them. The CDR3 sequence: CASSIAQASRETQYF. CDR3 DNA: TGTGCCAGCAGTATTGCCCAGGCTTCCAGGGAGACCCAGTACTTC. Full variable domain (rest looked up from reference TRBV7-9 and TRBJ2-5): DTGVSQNPRHKITKRGQNVTFRCDPISEHNRLYWYRQTLGQGPEFLTYFQNEAQLEKSRLLSDRFSAERPKGSFSTLEIQRTEQGDSAMYLCASSIAQASRETQYFGPGTRLLVL.

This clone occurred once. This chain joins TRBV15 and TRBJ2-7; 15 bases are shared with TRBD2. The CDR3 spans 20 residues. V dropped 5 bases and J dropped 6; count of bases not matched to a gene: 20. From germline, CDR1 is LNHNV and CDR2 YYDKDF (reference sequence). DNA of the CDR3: TGTGCCACCAGCCAGGGACTAGCGGGAGGCCACTCCCCTACACGCTGCGAGCAGTACTTC. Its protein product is CATSQGLAGGHSPTRCEQYF.

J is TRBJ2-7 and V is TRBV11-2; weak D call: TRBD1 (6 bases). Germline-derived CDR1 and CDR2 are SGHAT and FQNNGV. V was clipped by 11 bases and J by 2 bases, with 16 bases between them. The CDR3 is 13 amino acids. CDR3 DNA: TGTGCCTGCGGGCGGGCAGGGGCCTACGAGCAGTACTTC. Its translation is CACGRAGAYEQYF.

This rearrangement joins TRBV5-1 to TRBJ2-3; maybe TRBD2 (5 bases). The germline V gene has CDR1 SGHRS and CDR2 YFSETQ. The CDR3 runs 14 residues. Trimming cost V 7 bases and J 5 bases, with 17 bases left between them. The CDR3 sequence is CASDHDGVGDTQYF. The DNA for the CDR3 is TGCGCCAGCGACCATGACGGGGTAGGAGATACGCAGTATTTT.

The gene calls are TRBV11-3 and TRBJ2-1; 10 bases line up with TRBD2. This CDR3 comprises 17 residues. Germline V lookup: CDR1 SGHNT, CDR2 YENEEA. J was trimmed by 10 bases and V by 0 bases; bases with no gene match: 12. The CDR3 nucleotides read TGTGCCAGCAGCTTAGAAGGTGTAGCGGGAGGCCCCAAGGAGCAGTTCTTC. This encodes CASSLEGVAGGPKEQFF.

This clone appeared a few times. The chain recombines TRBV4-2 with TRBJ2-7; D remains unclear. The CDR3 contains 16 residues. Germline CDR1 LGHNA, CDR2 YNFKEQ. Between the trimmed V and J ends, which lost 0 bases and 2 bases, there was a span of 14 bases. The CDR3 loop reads CASSQEERRGTYEQYF. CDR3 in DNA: TGTGCCAGCAGCCAAGAAGAGCGACGAGGTACCTACGAGCAGTACTTC.

The DNA for the CDR3 is TGTGCCAGCAGCTCCGGGGGAAGCAATCAGCCCCAGCATTTT. Translation: CASSSGGSNQPQHF. The chain employs TRBV6-5 and TRBJ1-5; D perhaps matches TRBD1 (5 bases). The germline CDR1 and CDR2 sequences are MNHEY and SVGAGI. The CDR3 covers 14 residues. V was clipped by 6 bases and J by 1 base, with 10 bases between them.

CDR3 amino acids: CASSSDRGKKPYEQYF. CDR3 nucleotide sequence: TGTGCCAGCAGTTCCGACAGGGGGAAGAAACCCTACGAGCAGTACTTC. The chain links TRBV27 to TRBJ2-7; 9 bases align to TRBD1. This CDR3 comprises 16 residues. Losses at the gene ends were 4 bases for V and 2 bases for J; bases not matched to a gene: 9. Per germline, CDR1 MNHEY and CDR2 SMNVEV (reference sequence).

In DNA, the CDR3 is TGTGCCAGCAGGCCGGGACAGGGCTTCAATCAGCCCCAGCATTTT. This codes for CASRPGQGFNQPQHF. The rearrangement links TRBV6-1 to TRBJ1-5; 9 bases align to TRBD1. The CDR3 covers 15 residues. Germline CDR1 and CDR2: MNHNS and SASEGT. J lost 3 bases, V lost 6 bases, and 6 bases had no gene match.

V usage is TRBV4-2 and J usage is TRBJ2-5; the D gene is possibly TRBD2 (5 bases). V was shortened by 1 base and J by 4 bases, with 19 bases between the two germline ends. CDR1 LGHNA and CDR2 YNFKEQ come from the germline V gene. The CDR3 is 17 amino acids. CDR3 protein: CASSQGGSVGGPETQYF. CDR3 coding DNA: TGTGCCAGCAGCCAAGGCGGGTCGGTCGGCGGCCCAGAGACCCAGTACTTC.

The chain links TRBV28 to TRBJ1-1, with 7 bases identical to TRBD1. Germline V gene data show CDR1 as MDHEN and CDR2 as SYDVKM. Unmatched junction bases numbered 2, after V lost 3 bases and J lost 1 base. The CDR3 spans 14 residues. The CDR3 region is CASSFQGGNTEAFF. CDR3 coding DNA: TGTGCCAGCAGTTTCCAGGGGGGGAACACTGAAGCTTTCTTT.

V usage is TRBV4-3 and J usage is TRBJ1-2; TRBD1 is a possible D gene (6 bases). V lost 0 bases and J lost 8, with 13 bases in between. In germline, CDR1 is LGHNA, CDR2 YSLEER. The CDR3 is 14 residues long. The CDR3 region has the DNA TGCGCCAGCAGCCAAGATCGGGGGGGCCGAGGCTACACCTTC. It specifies CASSQDRGGRGYTF.

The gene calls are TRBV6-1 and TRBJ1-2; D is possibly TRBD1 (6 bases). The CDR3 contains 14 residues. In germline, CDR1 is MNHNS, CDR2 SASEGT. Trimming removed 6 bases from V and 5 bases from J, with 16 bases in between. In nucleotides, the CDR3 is TGTGCCAGCAGCCCAGGGGAAGGGGGATATGGCTACACCTTC. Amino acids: CASSPGEGGYGYTF.

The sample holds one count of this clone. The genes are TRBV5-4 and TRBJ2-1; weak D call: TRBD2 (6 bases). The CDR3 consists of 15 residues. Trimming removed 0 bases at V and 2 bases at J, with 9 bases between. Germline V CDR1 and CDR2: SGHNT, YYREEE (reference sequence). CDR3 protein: CASSLVWGAYNEQFF. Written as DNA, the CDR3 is TGTGCCAGCAGCTTGGTCTGGGGGGCCTACAATGAGCAGTTCTTC.

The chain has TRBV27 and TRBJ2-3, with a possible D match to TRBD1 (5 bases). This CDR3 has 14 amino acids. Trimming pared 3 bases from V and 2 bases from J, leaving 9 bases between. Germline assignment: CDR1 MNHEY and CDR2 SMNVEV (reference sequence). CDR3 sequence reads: CASSFKGYTDTQYF. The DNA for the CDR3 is TGTGCCAGCAGTTTTAAGGGGTACACAGATACGCAGTATTTT.

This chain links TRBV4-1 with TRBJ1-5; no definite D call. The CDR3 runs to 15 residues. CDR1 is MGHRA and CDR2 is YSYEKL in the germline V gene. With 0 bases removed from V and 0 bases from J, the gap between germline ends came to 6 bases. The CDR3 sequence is CASSQDPYSNQPQHF. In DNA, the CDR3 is TGCGCCAGCAGCCAAGACCCGTATAGCAATCAGCCCCAGCATTTT.

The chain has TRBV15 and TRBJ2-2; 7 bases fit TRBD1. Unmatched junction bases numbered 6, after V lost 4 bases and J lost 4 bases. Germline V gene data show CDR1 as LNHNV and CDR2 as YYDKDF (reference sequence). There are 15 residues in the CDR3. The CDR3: CATSTRGQSTGELFF. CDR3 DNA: TGTGCCACCAGCACAAGGGGACAGAGCACCGGGGAGCTGTTTTTT. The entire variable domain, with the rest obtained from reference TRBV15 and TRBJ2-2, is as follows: DAMVIQNPRYQVTQFGKPVTLSCSQTLNHNVMYWYQQKSSQAPKLLFHYYDKDFNNEADTPDNFQSRRPNTSFCFLDIRSPGLGDTAMYLCATSTRGQSTGELFFGEGSRLTVL.

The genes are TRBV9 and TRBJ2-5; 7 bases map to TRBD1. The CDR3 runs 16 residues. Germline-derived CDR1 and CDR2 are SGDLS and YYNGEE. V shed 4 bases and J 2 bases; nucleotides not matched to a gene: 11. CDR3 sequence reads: CASSSPPGDSQETQYF. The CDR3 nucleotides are TGTGCCAGCAGCTCCCCCCCTGGGGACAGTCAAGAGACCCAGTACTTC.

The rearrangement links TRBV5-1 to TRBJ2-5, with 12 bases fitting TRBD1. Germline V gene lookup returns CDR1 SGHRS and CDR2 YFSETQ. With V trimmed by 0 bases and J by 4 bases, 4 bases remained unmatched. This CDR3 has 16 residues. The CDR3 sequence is CASSLAGTGGRETQYF. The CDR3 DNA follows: TGCGCCAGCAGCTTGGCCGGGACAGGGGGCAGAGAGACCCAGTACTTC.

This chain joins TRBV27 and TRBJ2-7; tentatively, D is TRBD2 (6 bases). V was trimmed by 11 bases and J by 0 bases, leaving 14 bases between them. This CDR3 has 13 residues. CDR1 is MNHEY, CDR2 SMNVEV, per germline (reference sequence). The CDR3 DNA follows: TGTGCCGTCCGTGGAGGGAGCTCCTACGAGCAGTACTTC. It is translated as CAVRGGSSYEQYF.

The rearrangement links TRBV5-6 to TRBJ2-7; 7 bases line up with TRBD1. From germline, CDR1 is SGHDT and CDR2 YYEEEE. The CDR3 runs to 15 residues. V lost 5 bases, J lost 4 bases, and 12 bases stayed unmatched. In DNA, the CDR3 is TGTGCCAGCAGGTATGAGGGGGCTTACCCATACGAGCAGTACTTC. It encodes CASRYEGAYPYEQYF.

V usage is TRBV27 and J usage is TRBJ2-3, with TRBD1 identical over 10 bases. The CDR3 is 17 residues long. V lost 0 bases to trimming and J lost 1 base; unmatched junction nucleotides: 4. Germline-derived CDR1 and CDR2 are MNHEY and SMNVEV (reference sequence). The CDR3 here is CASSLSPGTGGTDTQYF. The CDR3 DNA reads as TGTGCCAGCAGTTTATCCCCCGGGACAGGGGGCACAGATACGCAGTATTTT.

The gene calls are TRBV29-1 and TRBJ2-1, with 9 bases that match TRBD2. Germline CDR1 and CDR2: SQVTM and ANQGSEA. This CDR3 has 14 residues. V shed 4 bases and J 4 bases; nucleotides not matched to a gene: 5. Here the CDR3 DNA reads TGCAGCGTTGGTAGCGGGAGCGGATACAATGAGCAGTTCTTC. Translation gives CSVGSGSGYNEQFF.

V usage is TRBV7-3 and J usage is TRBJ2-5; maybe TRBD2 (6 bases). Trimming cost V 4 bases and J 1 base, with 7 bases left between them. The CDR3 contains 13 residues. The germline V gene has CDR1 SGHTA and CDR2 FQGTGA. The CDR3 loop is CASSSGSQETQYF. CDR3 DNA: TGTGCCAGCAGCTCCGGGAGCCAAGAGACCCAGTACTTC.

The CDR3 nucleotides read TGTGCCAGCAGCTCCGGACAGGGCCGGGGGGCTTTCTTT. This encodes CASSSGQGRGAFF. The chain joins TRBV7-9 to TRBJ1-1; 8 nucleotides line up with TRBD1. V dropped 4 bases and J dropped 11; count of bases not matched to a gene: 9. Germline V CDR1 and CDR2: SEHNR, FQNEAQ (reference sequence). The CDR3 is made up of 13 amino acids.

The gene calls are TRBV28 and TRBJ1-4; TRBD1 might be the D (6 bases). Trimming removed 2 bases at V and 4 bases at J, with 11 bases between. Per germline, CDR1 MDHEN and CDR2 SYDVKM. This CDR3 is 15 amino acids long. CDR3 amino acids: CASSLPTGNNEKLFF. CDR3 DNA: TGTGCCAGCAGTTTACCAACAGGGAATAATGAAAAACTGTTTTTT.